What follows are 30 T cell receptor beta chains derived from one specimen sequenced in a study of cytomegalovirus exposure and HLA in healthy donors. The PCR ran on 60 Vbeta and 13 Jbeta primers. Sequenced by immunoSEQ multiplex PCR; TCRdb stores in-frame clones only, minus some. The sample carries hundreds of thousands of clones, roughly 89% recorded once. Input material: PBMCs. The receptor source for this set is a woman aged 18-30 years in good health and CMV-seronegative.

This chain connects TRBV10-3 to TRBJ2-7, with TRBD2 matching over 8 bases. Germline assignment: CDR1 ENHRY and CDR2 SYGVKD. Trimming cost V 8 bases and J 6 bases; bases outside gene matches: 9. CDR3 length: 13 residues. In nucleotides, the CDR3 is TGTGCCATCGGGACTCCCGGGGGGGCCGAGCAGTACTTC. This gives the protein CAIGTPGGAEQYF.

The gene calls are TRBV9 and TRBJ2-7; a possible D gene is TRBD2 (6 bases). The CDR3 is 14 amino acids. Germline CDR1 is SGDLS and CDR2 is YYNGEE. The V gene lost 2 bases and the J gene lost 6 bases, with 15 bases spanning the gap. The CDR3 DNA sequence: TGTGCCAGCAGCGTTACCGCGCGGGGTCGCGAGCAGTACTTC. It codes for CASSVTARGREQYF.

CDR3 residues: CSAQSGKGYTF. The CDR3, as DNA: TGCAGTGCTCAGTCAGGGAAGGGCTACACCTTC. This chain connects TRBV20-1 to TRBJ1-2, with a tentative D call TRBD1 (5 bases). Trimming removed 5 bases at V and 8 bases at J, with 12 bases between. The germline gives CDR1 DFQATT, CDR2 SNEGSKA (reference sequence). The CDR3 loop spans 11 amino acids.

This chain joins TRBV5-4 and TRBJ2-7; 8 bases are shared with TRBD2. J was trimmed by 0 bases and V by 0 bases; bases with no gene match: 2. The CDR3 length is 15 residues. The germline V gene encodes CDR1 SGHNT and CDR2 YYREEE (reference sequence). The CDR3 sequence is CASSLGGTSSYEQYF. The CDR3 region has the DNA TGTGCCAGCAGCTTGGGCGGGACTAGCTCCTACGAGCAGTACTTC.

The CDR3 loop reads CASSQTIGQGQEAFF. As DNA, the CDR3 is TGCGCCAGCAGCCAGACAATTGGACAGGGCCAAGAAGCTTTCTTT. The chain employs TRBV4-3 and TRBJ1-1; 8 positions match TRBD1. J lost 8 bases, V lost 3 bases, and 11 bases had no gene match. This CDR3 spans 15 amino acids. Germline loops: CDR1 LGHNA, CDR2 YSLEER.

V is TRBV7-8 and J is TRBJ2-2; TRBD2 matches at 16 bases. After removal of 5 bases from V and 5 bases from J, the junction contained 8 bases not matched to a gene. Germline CDR1 SGHVS, CDR2 FQNEAQ. The CDR3 is 18 residues long. In nucleotides, the CDR3 is TGTGCCAGCAGCGAACGGGGACTAGCGGGGGGGGGTACCGGGGAGCTGTTTTTT. Protein sequence: CASSERGLAGGGTGELFF. The variable domain in full, completed from reference TRBV7-8 and TRBJ2-2, reads GAGVSQSPRYKVAKRGQDVALRCDPISGHVSLFWYQQALGQGPEFLTYFQNEAQLDKSGLPSDRFFAERPEGSVSTLKIQRTQQEDSAVYLCASSERGLAGGGTGELFFGEGSRLTVL.

The chain has TRBV5-1 and TRBJ2-1; D is undetermined. The CDR3 is 13 residues long. Germline CDR1 is SGHRS and CDR2 is YFSETQ. V was shortened by 4 bases and J by 7 bases, with 12 bases between the two germline ends. The CDR3 DNA sequence: TGCGCCAGCAGCCGCGAAAACCCAAATGAGCAGTTCTTC. It specifies CASSRENPNEQFF.

The chain combines TRBV4-2 with TRBJ2-1; the match to TRBD2 covers 10 bases. The CDR3 runs 17 residues. Trimming at V came to 0 bases and at J to 2 bases, leaving 4 bases not matched to a gene. Germline CDR1 is LGHNA and CDR2 is YNFKEQ. CDR3 region: CASSQEPSGGPYNEQFF. CDR3 DNA sequence: TGTGCCAGCAGCCAAGAGCCTAGCGGGGGCCCCTACAATGAGCAGTTCTTC.

About this clone itself: The sample contains more than one DNA sequence encoding this CDR3. The V gene is TRBV19, the J gene TRBJ1-1; D is unclear. Trimming left V 1 base short and J 1 base short, with 7 bases between. The CDR3 is made up of 14 amino acids. Per germline, CDR1 LNHDA and CDR2 SQIVND (reference sequence). DNA of the CDR3: TGTGCCAGTAGTATAGTGGCTGGGAACACTGAAGCTTTCTTT. This codes for CASSIVAGNTEAFF.

In DNA form, the CDR3 reads TGTGCCAGCAGCCCGGGGGCAGACAGGGTCACTGAAGCTTTCTTT. Encoded protein: CASSPGADRVTEAFF. This chain links TRBV9 with TRBJ1-1; the match to TRBD1 covers 7 bases. The germline V gene encodes CDR1 SGDLS and CDR2 YYNGEE. This CDR3 is 15 amino acids long. With 4 bases clipped from V and 4 bases from J, the junction kept 10 bases outside the gene matches.

The chain recombines TRBV18 with TRBJ2-7, with 8 bases fitting TRBD1. The germline gives CDR1 KGHSH, CDR2 LQKENI. The V gene end was trimmed by 3 bases and the J gene end by 6 bases; junction bases not matched to a gene: 13. This CDR3 is 16 amino acids long. Written as DNA, the CDR3 is TGTGCCAGCTCACCTACCCCCGGGACCAGGGGGCTCGAGCAGTACTTC. It encodes CASSPTPGTRGLEQYF.

This chain links TRBV18 with TRBJ1-4, with TRBD1 as a possible D gene (6 bases). From germline, CDR1 is KGHSH and CDR2 LQKENI. V was cut by 3 bases and J by 7 bases, with 15 bases left in between. The CDR3 totals 15 residues. CDR3 coding DNA: TGTGCCAGCTCACCTGCACAGGGCGGAGGTGAAAAACTGTTTTTT. Translating it yields CASSPAQGGGEKLFF.

The chain carries TRBV5-1 and TRBJ1-1; possible D gene TRBD1, 5 bases. Germline CDR1 reads SGHRS; CDR2 reads YFSETQ. The CDR3 loop spans 14 amino acids. Trimming took off 2 bases at V and 3 bases at J, with 11 bases between the two ends. CDR3 loop: CASSFRGFYTEAFF. DNA for the CDR3: TGCGCCAGCAGCTTCCGGGGGTTTTACACTGAAGCTTTCTTT. Looking up the rest from reference TRBV5-1 and TRBJ1-1 gives the full variable domain: KAGVTQTPRYLIKTRGQQVTLSCSPISGHRSVSWYQQTPGQGLQFLFEYFSETQRNKGNFPGRFSGRQFSNSRSEMNVSTLELGDSALYLCASSFRGFYTEAFFGQGTRLTVV.

The J gene is TRBJ2-1, the V gene TRBV27, with 13 positions matching TRBD2. The CDR3 has 15 residues. Germline values: CDR1 MNHEY, CDR2 SMNVEV (reference sequence). With V trimmed by 2 bases and J by 12 bases, 7 bases remained unmatched. This CDR3 reads CASSLTSGGARGQFF. The DNA of the CDR3 is TGTGCCAGCAGTTTAACTAGCGGGGGGGCAAGGGGGCAGTTCTTC.

The J gene is TRBJ1-1, the V gene TRBV29-1; D is undetermined. This CDR3 region has 12 residues. Trimming cost V 7 bases and J 5 bases, with 14 bases left between them. The germline CDR1 and CDR2 sequences are SQVTM and ANQGSEA. The CDR3 bases are TGCAGCGGACTTCAAGATGGGACTGAAGCTTTCTTT. Translated, it gives CSGLQDGTEAFF.

The J gene is TRBJ2-4, the V gene TRBV5-1; the match to TRBD1 covers 7 bases. Germline V gene lookup returns CDR1 SGHRS and CDR2 YFSETQ. The CDR3 loop spans 15 amino acids. With V trimmed by 4 bases and J by 8 bases, 12 bases remained unmatched. CDR3 loop: CASSVNPGTEYIQYF. CDR3 sequence (DNA): TGCGCCAGCAGCGTCAACCCCGGGACAGAGTACATTCAGTACTTC.

This chain connects TRBV30 to TRBJ2-7, with TRBD2 identical over 10 bases. The CDR3 contains 13 residues. V lost 2 bases, J lost 6 bases, and 4 bases stayed unmatched. Germline values: CDR1 GTSNPN, CDR2 SVGIG (reference sequence). CDR3 amino acids: CAWSPVAGGEQYF. CDR3 sequence (DNA): TGTGCCTGGAGTCCGGTAGCGGGAGGCGAGCAGTACTTC.

In regard to this clone: A junction boundary mismatches the germline segment, possibly from a read error. The chain uses TRBV7-2 and TRBJ2-3; D not certain. This CDR3 has 14 amino acids. Per germline, CDR1 SGHTA and CDR2 FQGNSA. The CDR3 region has the DNA TGTGCCAGCCGCTTGGTAGGAGGCACAGATACGCAGTATTTT. Its protein product is CASRLVGGTDTQYF.

The chain couples TRBV7-9 to TRBJ2-7; D possibly corresponds to TRBD2 (5 bases). Germline-derived CDR1 and CDR2 are SEHNR and FQNEAQ (reference sequence). Between the trimmed V and J ends, which lost 3 bases and 6 bases, there was a span of 12 bases. This CDR3 has 13 residues. The CDR3 is CASSLTNAGEQYF. CDR3 coding DNA: TGTGCCAGCAGCTTGACTAACGCCGGCGAGCAGTACTTC.

The J gene is TRBJ2-3, the V gene TRBV27; TRBD1 agrees at 7 bases. V shed 3 bases, J shed 4 bases, and the junction held 10 bases outside the gene matches. The CDR3 extends over 16 amino acids. CDR1 is MNHEY, CDR2 SMNVEV, per germline (reference sequence). The CDR3 DNA is TGTGCCAGCAGTTTTAATTTAGGGGGCGCGTCAGATACGCAGTATTTT. This gives the protein CASSFNLGGASDTQYF.

The sample holds one count of this clone. The V gene is TRBV14, the J gene TRBJ1-1, with TRBD1 as a possible D gene (5 bases). Per germline, CDR1 SGHDN and CDR2 FVKESK. The CDR3 runs to 14 residues. Trimming shortened V by 5 bases and J by 4 bases, and 14 bases separated the two germline ends. For the CDR3, the DNA is TGTGCCAGCAGCGTTAGGGGCGTAAGCACTGAAGCTTTCTTT. This gives the protein CASSVRGVSTEAFF.

The genes are TRBV5-1 and TRBJ2-3; 7 bases map to TRBD1. V was pared by 2 bases and J by 3 bases, with 3 bases of the junction left unmatched. The CDR3 totals 14 residues. Germline V gene sequence: CDR1 SGHRS, CDR2 YFSETQ. This chain's CDR3 is CASSFRTGTDTQYF. Written as DNA, the CDR3 is TGCGCCAGCAGCTTCCGGACAGGAACAGATACGCAGTATTTT. The full variable domain, its missing parts supplied by reference TRBV5-1 and TRBJ2-3, is KAGVTQTPRYLIKTRGQQVTLSCSPISGHRSVSWYQQTPGQGLQFLFEYFSETQRNKGNFPGRFSGRQFSNSRSEMNVSTLELGDSALYLCASSFRTGTDTQYFGPGTRLTVL.

This chain joins TRBV10-3 and TRBJ1-5; no reliable D call. CDR1 ENHRY and CDR2 SYGVKD come from the germline V gene. The CDR3 has 15 residues. The V gene lost 0 bases and the J gene lost 7 bases, with 13 bases spanning the gap. CDR3 sequence (DNA): TGTGCCATCAGTGAGTCGATGCGGGTGGACCAGCCCCAGCATTTT. Translating gives CAISESMRVDQPQHF.

The genes are TRBV11-2 and TRBJ2-6; D not certain. The CDR3 is made up of 15 amino acids. V was clipped by 6 bases and J by 0 bases, with 9 bases between them. Looked up from germline, CDR1 is SGHAT and CDR2 is FQNNGV. CDR3: CASRTGISGANVLTF. The CDR3 nucleotides read TGTGCCAGCAGGACTGGAATCTCTGGGGCCAACGTCCTGACTTTC. The variable domain in full, with the rest retrieved from reference TRBV11-2 and TRBJ2-6, is EAGVAQSPRYKIIEKRQSVAFWCNPISGHATLYWYQQILGQGPKLLIQFQNNGVVDDSQLPKDRFSAERLKGVDSTLKIQPAKLEDSAVYLCASRTGISGANVLTFGAGSRLTVL.

The chain carries TRBV6-1 and TRBJ2-7, with D hard to call. Trimming left V 6 bases short and J 2 bases short, with 17 bases between. The CDR3 is made up of 15 amino acids. The germline CDR1 and CDR2 sequences are MNHNS and SASEGT. This CDR3 reads CASRSVLSSTYEQYF. CDR3 in DNA: TGTGCCAGCAGGTCGGTCCTCTCTTCCACCTACGAGCAGTACTTC.

The gene calls are TRBV9 and TRBJ2-5, with D possibly TRBD2 on 7 matching bases. Deletions cut 4 bases from V and 5 bases from J, with 21 bases between. Germline values: CDR1 SGDLS, CDR2 YYNGEE. CDR3 size: 16 residues. The CDR3 here is CASSPTGLAGRETQYF. As DNA, the CDR3 is TGTGCCAGCAGCCCCACAGGGTTAGCGGGCAGGGAGACCCAGTACTTC.

Regarding this clone: Given the absence of the conserved phenylalanine or tryptophan at the CDR3 end, a read error is likely. The rearrangement links TRBV7-9 to TRBJ2-3, with 7 bases fitting TRBD2. J lost 0 bases, V lost 5 bases, and 11 bases had no gene match. Germline V gene sequence: CDR1 SEHNR, CDR2 FQNEAQ (reference sequence). The CDR3 length is 17 residues. CDR3 DNA: TGTGCCAGCAGCATAGGCCCCGGCGGGAGTAGCACAGATACGCAGTATCTT. This gives the protein CASSIGPGGSSTDTQYL.

This chain uses TRBV19 with TRBJ1-5, with D possibly being TRBD1 (6 bases). The V and J ends lost 10 bases and 0 bases respectively, with 13 bases between them. CDR1 is LNHDA, CDR2 SQIVND, per germline (reference sequence). The CDR3 spans 14 residues. The CDR3 DNA reads TGTGCCACCGTCAACAGGGCTAGCAATCAGCCCCAGCATTTT. Encoded protein: CATVNRASNQPQHF.

V gene TRBV5-4 combines with J gene TRBJ2-3; 9 nucleotides align to TRBD2. V was pared by 0 bases and J by 1 base, with 3 bases of the junction left unmatched. Germline V gives CDR1 SGHNT, CDR2 YYREEE (reference sequence). The CDR3 runs 16 residues. Here the CDR3 DNA reads TGTGCCAGCAGCTTGGCTTCTAGCGGGGGCACAGATACGCAGTATTTT. Its translation: CASSLASSGGTDTQYF.

The rearrangement links TRBV4-1 to TRBJ1-2; the D gene is possibly TRBD1 (6 bases). This CDR3 spans 15 amino acids. Trimming took off 0 bases at V and 4 bases at J, with 12 bases between the two ends. Germline CDR1 MGHRA, CDR2 YSYEKL. The CDR3 sequence is CASSQDYREAYGYTF. The CDR3 coding sequence is TGCGCCAGCAGCCAAGACTACAGGGAAGCCTATGGCTACACCTTC.